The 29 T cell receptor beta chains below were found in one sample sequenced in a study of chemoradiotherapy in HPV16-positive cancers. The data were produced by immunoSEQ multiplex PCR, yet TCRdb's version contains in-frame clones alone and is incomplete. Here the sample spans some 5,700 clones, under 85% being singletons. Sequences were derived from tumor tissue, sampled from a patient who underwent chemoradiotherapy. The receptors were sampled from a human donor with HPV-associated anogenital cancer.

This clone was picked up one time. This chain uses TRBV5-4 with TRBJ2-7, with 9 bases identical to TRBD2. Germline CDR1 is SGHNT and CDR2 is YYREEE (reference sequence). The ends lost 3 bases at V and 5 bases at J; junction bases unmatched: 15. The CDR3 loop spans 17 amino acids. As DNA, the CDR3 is TGTGCCAGCAGCTCGCCATTGTCGGGACTAGCTCCCCACGAGCAGTACTTC. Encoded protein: CASSSPLSGLAPHEQYF.

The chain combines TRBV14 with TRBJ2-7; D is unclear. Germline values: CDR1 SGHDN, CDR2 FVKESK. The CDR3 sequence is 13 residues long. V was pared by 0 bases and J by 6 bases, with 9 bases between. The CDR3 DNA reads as TGTGCCAGCAGCCAAGATCGAGTGTCCGAGCAGTACTTC. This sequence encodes CASSQDRVSEQYF.

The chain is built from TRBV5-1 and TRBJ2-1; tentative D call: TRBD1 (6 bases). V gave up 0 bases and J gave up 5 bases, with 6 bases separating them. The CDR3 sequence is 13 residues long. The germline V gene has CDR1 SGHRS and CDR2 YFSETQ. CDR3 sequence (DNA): TGCGCCAGCAGCTTGGGGACAGACAATGAGCAGTTCTTC. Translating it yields CASSLGTDNEQFF.

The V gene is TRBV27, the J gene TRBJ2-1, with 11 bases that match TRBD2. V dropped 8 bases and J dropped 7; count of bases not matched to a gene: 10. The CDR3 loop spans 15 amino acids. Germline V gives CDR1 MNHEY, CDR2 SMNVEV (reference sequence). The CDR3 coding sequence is TGTGCCAGCCACACGGAGACTAGCGGGGAAAATGAGCAGTTCTTC. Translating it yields CASHTETSGENEQFF.

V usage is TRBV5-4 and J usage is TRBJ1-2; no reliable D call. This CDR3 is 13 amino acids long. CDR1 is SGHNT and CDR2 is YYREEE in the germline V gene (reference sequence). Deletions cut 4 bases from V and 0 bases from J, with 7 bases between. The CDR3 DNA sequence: TGTGCCAGCAGCCAAGACGCTAACTATGGCTACACCTTC. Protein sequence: CASSQDANYGYTF.

The CDR3 sequence: CAFGRENTEAFF. CDR3 sequence (DNA): TGTGCCTTCGGAAGGGAAAACACTGAAGCTTTCTTT. The chain employs TRBV2 and TRBJ1-1; no reliable D call. Deletions cut 11 bases from V and 2 bases from J, with 12 bases between. Germline V lookup: CDR1 SNHLY, CDR2 FYNNEI. The CDR3 is 12 amino acids. Based on the CDR3 plus reference TRBV2 and TRBJ1-1, the full variable domain is EPEVTQTPSHQVTQMGQEVILRCVPISNHLYFYWYRQILGQKVEFLVSFYNNEISEKSEIFDDQFSVERPDGSNFTLKIRSTKLEDSAMYFCAFGRENTEAFFGQGTRLTVV.

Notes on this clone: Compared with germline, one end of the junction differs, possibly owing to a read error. The chain's CDR3 is CASSQGRFGAYEQYF. The DNA of the CDR3 is TGCGCCAGCAGCCAAGGGCGGTTTGGAGCCTACGAGCAGTACTTC. The gene calls are TRBV5-4 and TRBJ2-7; D gene ambiguous. The V gene's germline CDR1 is SGHNT and CDR2 YYREEE (reference sequence). The CDR3 covers 15 residues.

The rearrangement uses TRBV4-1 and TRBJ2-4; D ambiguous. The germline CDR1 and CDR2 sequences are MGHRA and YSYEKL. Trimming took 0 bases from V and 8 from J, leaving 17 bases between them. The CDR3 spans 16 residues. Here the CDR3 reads CASSQEKEGQLYIQYF. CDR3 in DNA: TGCGCCAGCAGCCAAGAAAAGGAAGGCCAACTGTACATTCAGTACTTC.

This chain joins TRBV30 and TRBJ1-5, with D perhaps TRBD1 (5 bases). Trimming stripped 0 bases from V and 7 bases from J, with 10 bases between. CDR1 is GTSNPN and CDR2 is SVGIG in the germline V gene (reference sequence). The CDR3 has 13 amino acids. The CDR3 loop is CAWSVQERQPQHF. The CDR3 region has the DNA TGTGCCTGGAGTGTACAGGAAAGACAGCCCCAGCATTTT.

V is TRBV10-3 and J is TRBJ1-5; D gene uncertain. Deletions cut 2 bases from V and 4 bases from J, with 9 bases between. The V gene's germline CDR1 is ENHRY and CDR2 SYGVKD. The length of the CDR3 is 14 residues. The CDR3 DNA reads TGTGCCATCAGTGAGGTAGGCAGAAATCAGCCCCAGCATTTT. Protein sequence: CAISEVGRNQPQHF.

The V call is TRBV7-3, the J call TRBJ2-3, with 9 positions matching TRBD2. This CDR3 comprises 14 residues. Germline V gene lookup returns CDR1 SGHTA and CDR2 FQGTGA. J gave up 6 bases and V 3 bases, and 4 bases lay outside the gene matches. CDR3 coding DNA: TGTGCCAGCAGCTTCGTGGCGGGAGGGGATACGCAGTATTTT. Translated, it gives CASSFVAGGDTQYF.

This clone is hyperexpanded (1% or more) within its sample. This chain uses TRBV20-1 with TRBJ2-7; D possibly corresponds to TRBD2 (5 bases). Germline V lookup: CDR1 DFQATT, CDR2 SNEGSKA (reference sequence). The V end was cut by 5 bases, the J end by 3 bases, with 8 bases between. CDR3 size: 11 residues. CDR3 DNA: TGCAGTGCTCGTACTAGCTACGAGCAGTACTTC. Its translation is CSARTSYEQYF.

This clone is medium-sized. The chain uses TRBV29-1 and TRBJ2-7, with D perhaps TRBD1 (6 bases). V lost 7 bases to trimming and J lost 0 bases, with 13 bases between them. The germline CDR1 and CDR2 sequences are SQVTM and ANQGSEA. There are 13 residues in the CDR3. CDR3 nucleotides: TGCAGCGCAGTCCGGGACACCTCCTACGAGCAGTACTTC. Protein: CSAVRDTSYEQYF.

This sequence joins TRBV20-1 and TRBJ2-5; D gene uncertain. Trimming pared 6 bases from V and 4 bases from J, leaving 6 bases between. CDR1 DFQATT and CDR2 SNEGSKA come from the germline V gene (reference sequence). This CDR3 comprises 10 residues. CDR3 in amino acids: CSAQRETQYF. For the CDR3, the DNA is TGCAGTGCGCAGAGAGAGACCCAGTACTTC.

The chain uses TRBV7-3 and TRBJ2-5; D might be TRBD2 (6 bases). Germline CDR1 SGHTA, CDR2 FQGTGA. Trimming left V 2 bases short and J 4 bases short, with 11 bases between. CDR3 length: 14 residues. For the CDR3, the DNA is TGTGCCAGCAGCTTAGGGACTGATGCAGAGACCCAGTACTTC. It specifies CASSLGTDAETQYF.

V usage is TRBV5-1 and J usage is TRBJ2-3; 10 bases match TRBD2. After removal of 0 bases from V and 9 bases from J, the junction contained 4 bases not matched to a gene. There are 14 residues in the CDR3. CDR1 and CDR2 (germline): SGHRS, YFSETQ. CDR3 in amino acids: CASSLASGRGTQYF. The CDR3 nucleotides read TGCGCCAGCAGCTTGGCTAGCGGGAGAGGAACGCAGTATTTT.

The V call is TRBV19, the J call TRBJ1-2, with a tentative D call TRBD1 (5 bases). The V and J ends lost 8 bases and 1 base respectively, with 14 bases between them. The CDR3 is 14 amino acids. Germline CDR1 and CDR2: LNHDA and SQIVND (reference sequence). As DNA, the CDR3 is TGTGCCAGTCGGCGCAGGGCCGTTAACTATGGCTACACCTTC. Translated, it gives CASRRRAVNYGYTF.

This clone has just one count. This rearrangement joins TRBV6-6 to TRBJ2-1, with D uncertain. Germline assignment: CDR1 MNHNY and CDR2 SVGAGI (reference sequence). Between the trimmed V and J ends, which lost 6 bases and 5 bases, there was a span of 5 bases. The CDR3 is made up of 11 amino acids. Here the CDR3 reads CASRMNNEQFF. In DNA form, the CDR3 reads TGTGCCAGCAGAATGAACAATGAGCAGTTCTTC.

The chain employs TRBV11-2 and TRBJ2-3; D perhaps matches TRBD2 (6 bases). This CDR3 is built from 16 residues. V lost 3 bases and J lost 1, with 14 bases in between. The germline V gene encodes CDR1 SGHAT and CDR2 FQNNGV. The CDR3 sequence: CASSLSTAGGTDTQYF. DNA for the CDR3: TGTGCCAGCAGCTTGTCCACAGCGGGTGGCACAGATACGCAGTATTTT.

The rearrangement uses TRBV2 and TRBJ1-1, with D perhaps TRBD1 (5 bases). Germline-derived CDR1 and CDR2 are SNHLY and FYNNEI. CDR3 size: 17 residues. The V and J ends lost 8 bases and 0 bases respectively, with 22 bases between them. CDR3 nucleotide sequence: TGTGCCAGCCTCCCGGGGCGAGCCCGAAACGTGAACACTGAAGCTTTCTTT. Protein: CASLPGRARNVNTEAFF.

CDR3 DNA sequence: TGTGCCAGCAGCTCGTTACCGGTTGGACTAGGAACAGAGCAGTACTTC. Residues: CASSSLPVGLGTEQYF. This sequence joins TRBV7-2 and TRBJ2-7, with 7 bases that match TRBD2. V lost 4 bases and J lost 7; bases outside the gene matches: 16. The CDR3 is 16 residues long. Germline-derived CDR1 and CDR2 are SGHTA and FQGNSA. Full variable domain (rest looked up from reference TRBV7-2 and TRBJ2-7): GAGVSQSPSNKVTEKGKDVELRCDPISGHTALYWYRQSLGQGLEFLIYFQGNSAPDKSGLPSDRFSAERTGGSVSTLTIQRTQQEDSAVYLCASSSLPVGLGTEQYFGPGTRLTVT.

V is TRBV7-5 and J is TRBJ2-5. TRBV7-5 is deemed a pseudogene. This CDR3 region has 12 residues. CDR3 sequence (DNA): TGTGCCAGCAGCCCTGAAATGGAGACCCAGTACTTC. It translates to CASSPEMETQYF.

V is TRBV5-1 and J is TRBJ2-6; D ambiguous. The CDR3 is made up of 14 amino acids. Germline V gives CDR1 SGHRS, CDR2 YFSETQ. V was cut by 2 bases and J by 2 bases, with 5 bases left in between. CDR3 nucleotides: TGCGCCAGCAGCTTTAACACTGGGGCCAACGTCCTGACTTTC. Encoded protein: CASSFNTGANVLTF. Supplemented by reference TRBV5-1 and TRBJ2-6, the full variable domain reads KAGVTQTPRYLIKTRGQQVTLSCSPISGHRSVSWYQQTPGQGLQFLFEYFSETQRNKGNFPGRFSGRQFSNSRSEMNVSTLELGDSALYLCASSFNTGANVLTFGAGSRLTVL.

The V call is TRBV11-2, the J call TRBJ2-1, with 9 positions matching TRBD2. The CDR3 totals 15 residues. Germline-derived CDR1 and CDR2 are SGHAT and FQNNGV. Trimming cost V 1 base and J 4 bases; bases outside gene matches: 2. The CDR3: CASSLGLAAYNEQFF. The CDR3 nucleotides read TGTGCCAGCAGCTTAGGACTAGCGGCATACAATGAGCAGTTCTTC.

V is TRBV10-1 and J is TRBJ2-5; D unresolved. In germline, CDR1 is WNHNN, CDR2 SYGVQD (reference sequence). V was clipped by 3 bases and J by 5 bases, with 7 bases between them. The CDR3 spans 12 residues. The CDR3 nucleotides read TGCGCCAGCAGTGATGGCAGGGAGACCCAGTACTTC. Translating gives CASSDGRETQYF.

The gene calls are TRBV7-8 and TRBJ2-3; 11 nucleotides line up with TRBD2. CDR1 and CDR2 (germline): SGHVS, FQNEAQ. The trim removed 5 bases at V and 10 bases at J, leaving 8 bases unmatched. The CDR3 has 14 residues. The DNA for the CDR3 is TGTGCCAGCAGCGCAACTAGCGGGAGATTTGCGCAGTATTTT. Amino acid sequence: CASSATSGRFAQYF.

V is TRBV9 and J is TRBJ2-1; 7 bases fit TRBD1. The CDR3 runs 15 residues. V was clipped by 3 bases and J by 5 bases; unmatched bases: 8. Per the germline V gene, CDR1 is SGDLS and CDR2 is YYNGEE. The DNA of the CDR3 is TGTGCCAGCAGCGGACAGGGTTTATCCCACAATGAGCAGTTCTTC. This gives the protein CASSGQGLSHNEQFF.

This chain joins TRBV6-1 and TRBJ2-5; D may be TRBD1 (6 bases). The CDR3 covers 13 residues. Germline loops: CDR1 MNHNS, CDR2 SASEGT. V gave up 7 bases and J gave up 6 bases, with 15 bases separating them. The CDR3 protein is CASNLKGDQTQYF. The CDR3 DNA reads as TGTGCCAGCAACCTTAAGGGGGATCAGACCCAGTACTTC.

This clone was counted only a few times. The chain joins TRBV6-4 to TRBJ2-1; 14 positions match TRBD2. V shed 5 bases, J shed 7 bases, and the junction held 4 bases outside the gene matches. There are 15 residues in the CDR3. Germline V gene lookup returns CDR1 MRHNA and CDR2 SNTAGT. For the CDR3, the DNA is TGTGCCAGCAGTCCGGGACTAGCGGGAGTGAATGAGCAGTTCTTC. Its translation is CASSPGLAGVNEQFF.